This is a list of T cell receptor beta chains from one sample in a study of Ad26.COV2.S vaccination and SARS-CoV-2 variants. Using immunoSEQ multiplex PCR, the repertoire was profiled, and TCRdb retains in-frame clones only, with some absent. The sample lists hundreds of thousands of clones; about 85% were seen once. The source was peripheral blood, collected in a trial of Ad26.COV2.S vaccine versus placebo. The receptors shown here come from a person aged 18-60 years who received the Ad26.COV2.S COVID-19 vaccine or a placebo. The CDR3 runs from the conserved cysteine through the conserved F or W. Fields, in order: J gene, clone size, D gene, V gene, CDR3 DNA, CDR3 protein. The D gene is left open where the match is weak. Clone size is not always given. Where it is, it says once, few, many or a class for expanded clones.

J: TRBJ1-1; size: -; D: -; V: TRBV2; DNA: TGTGCCAGCAGTGAAGAAGCTGGTGCGAGAAACACTGAAGCTTTCTTT; CDR3: CASSEEAGARNTEAFF
J: TRBJ1-5; size: -; D: -; V: TRBV11-2; DNA: TGTGCCAGCAGCCCCACAACAGGGAAGCCCCAGCATTTT; CDR3: CASSPTTGKPQHF
J: TRBJ2-1; size: once; D: -; V: TRBV7-3; DNA: TGTGCCAGCAGCTTGGGGAACCCGTACAATGAGCAGTTCTTC; CDR3: CASSLGNPYNEQFF
J: TRBJ2-3; size: -; D: TRBD2; V: TRBV3-1/TRBV3-2; DNA: TGTGCCAGCAGCCAAGACGCGGGAGGCCTCACAGATACGCAGTATTTT; CDR3: CASSQDAGGLTDTQYF
J: TRBJ2-7; size: -; D: -; V: TRBV27; DNA: TGTGCCAGCAGTTTCGGCAGTGGGGTGGGCGAGCAGTACTTC; CDR3: CASSFGSGVGEQYF
J: TRBJ1-5; size: -; D: -; V: TRBV28; DNA: TGTGCCAGCAAGCCCCAGCATTTT; CDR3: CASKPQHF
J: TRBJ1-1; size: once; D: TRBD1; V: TRBV11-1; DNA: TGTGCCAGCAGCCTTACAGGGGTGCGAACTGAAGCTTTCTTT; CDR3: CASSLTGVRTEAFF
J: TRBJ2-3; size: -; D: TRBD2; V: TRBV28; DNA: TGTGCCAGCATTCAAAATCTACGAGGGGGACTAGCGGGTACCACAGATACGCAGTATTTT; CDR3: CASIQNLRGGLAGTTDTQYF
J: TRBJ2-3; size: few; D: TRBD2; V: TRBV5-1; DNA: TGCGCCAGCAGCCAGGGGACTAGCGGGAGCACAGATACGCAGTATTTT; CDR3: CASSQGTSGSTDTQYF
J: TRBJ2-7; size: -; D: TRBD1; V: TRBV6-5; DNA: TGTGCCACCGCTCCCTGGGACAGAGCCTACGAGCAGTACTTC; CDR3: CATAPWDRAYEQYF
J: TRBJ2-2; size: -; D: TRBD2; V: TRBV19; DNA: TGTGCCAGTAGTTTTAGCGGGGGGCCAGACACCGGGGAGCTGTTTTTT; CDR3: CASSFSGGPDTGELFF
J: TRBJ2-2; size: -; D: TRBD1; V: TRBV9; DNA: TGTGCCAGCAGCCCGAGACAGGGGGAAAACACCGGGGAGCTGTTTTTT; CDR3: CASSPRQGENTGELFF
J: TRBJ2-1; size: few; D: TRBD2; V: TRBV30; DNA: TGTGCCTGGAATCAACTAGCGGGAGCCTATGAGCAGTTCTTC; CDR3: CAWNQLAGAYEQFF
J: TRBJ1-4; size: -; D: -; V: TRBV5-4; DNA: TGTGCCAGCAGGCCGGGCCCGGCGAGTCGTGAAAAACTGTTTTTT; CDR3: CASRPGPASREKLFF
J: TRBJ1-1; size: few; D: -; V: TRBV9; DNA: TGTGCCAGCAGCGGATCGAACACTGAAGCTTTCTTT; CDR3: CASSGSNTEAFF
J: TRBJ1-1; size: -; D: -; V: TRBV7-3; DNA: TGTGCCAGCAGCTTGGGGTTGGGGGTGAACACTGAAGCTTTCTTT; CDR3: CASSLGLGVNTEAFF
J: TRBJ2-7; size: once; D: -; V: TRBV12-5; DNA: TGTGCTAGTGGCTCCATCTACGAGCAGTACTTC; CDR3: CASGSIYEQYF
J: TRBJ1-6; size: -; D: -; V: TRBV27; DNA: TGTGCCAGCAGTTTGGACAGATTAAAAAGCTCCTATAATTCACCCCTCCACTTT; CDR3: CASSLDRLKSSYNSPLHF
J: TRBJ2-1; size: -; D: TRBD2; V: TRBV5-1; DNA: TGCGCCAGCAGCTTGCCGGCGGGAGGGCCTTACAATGAGCAGTTCTTC; CDR3: CASSLPAGGPYNEQFF
J: TRBJ1-4; size: few; D: -; V: TRBV5-1; DNA: TGCGCCAGCAGCCTGACCGTAGGACAGACTAATGAAAAACTGTTTTTT; CDR3: CASSLTVGQTNEKLFF
J: TRBJ2-1; size: -; D: TRBD2; V: TRBV7-3; DNA: TGTGCCAGCAGCTTAGGTAGCGGGGCAAACAATGAGCAGTTCTTC; CDR3: CASSLGSGANNEQFF
J: TRBJ2-5; size: -; D: -; V: TRBV18; DNA: TGTGCCAGCTCACCACCGATCACAAACTGGTACCAAGAGACCCAGTACTTC; CDR3: CASSPPITNWYQETQYF
J: TRBJ1-4; size: -; D: -; V: TRBV30; DNA: TGTGCCTGGAGTGGGCTAACAACTAATGAAAAACTGTTTTTT; CDR3: CAWSGLTTNEKLFF
J: TRBJ2-7; size: few; D: -; V: TRBV14; DNA: TGTGCCAGCAGCCAAGATAGACAGATCAACTCCTACGAGCAGTACTTC; CDR3: CASSQDRQINSYEQYF
J: TRBJ2-3; size: -; D: TRBD2; V: TRBV4-1; DNA: TGCGCCAGCAGCCAAGGTTGGGCTAGCGGGAGCACAGATACGCAGTATTTT; CDR3: CASSQGWASGSTDTQYF
J: TRBJ1-4; size: -; D: -; V: TRBV5-4; DNA: TGTGCCAGCAGCTTGGATGGCGGGGTATGGAATGAAAAACTGTTTTTT; CDR3: CASSLDGGVWNEKLFF
J: TRBJ1-4; size: many; D: TRBD1; V: TRBV19; DNA: TGTGCCAGTAGTAACCGGGACAGCGATGAAAAACTGTTTTTT; CDR3: CASSNRDSDEKLFF
J: TRBJ2-6; size: once; D: TRBD1; V: TRBV28; DNA: TGTGCCAGCAGCCGGAGAGGACAGGGGGAATCTGGGGCCAACGTCCTGACTTTC; CDR3: CASSRRGQGESGANVLTF
J: TRBJ1-2; size: -; D: -; V: TRBV15; DNA: TGTGCCACCAGCAGATCAGGGGTCGGCTATGGCTACACCTTC; CDR3: CATSRSGVGYGYTF
J: TRBJ2-7; size: -; D: TRBD2; V: TRBV7-6; DNA: TGTGCCAGCAGCTTAAGACTAGCGGGGCCCTACGAGCAGTACTTC; CDR3: CASSLRLAGPYEQYF
J: TRBJ1-1; size: once; D: -; V: TRBV7-2; DNA: TGTGCCAGCAGCTTAACCTTTGGCACTGAAGCTTTCTTT; CDR3: CASSLTFGTEAFF
J: TRBJ1-1; size: -; D: -; V: TRBV6-6; DNA: TGTGCCAGCAGTTACCGGGGTGGAGACACTGAAGCTTTCTTT; CDR3: CASSYRGGDTEAFF
J: TRBJ2-7; size: -; D: TRBD2; V: TRBV6-1; DNA: TGTGCCAGCAGTGAACCGCGACTAGCGGGGACCTACGAGCAGTACTTC; CDR3: CASSEPRLAGTYEQYF
J: TRBJ2-3; size: -; D: -; V: TRBV4-2; DNA: TGTGCCAGCAGCCATACCGCCGGGACAGATACGCAGTATTTT; CDR3: CASSHTAGTDTQYF
J: TRBJ2-7; size: -; D: TRBD2; V: TRBV6-5; DNA: TGTGCCAGCACCCCGCAAGCGGGAGGGCGCAACGAGCAGTACTTC; CDR3: CASTPQAGGRNEQYF
J: TRBJ1-4; size: -; D: -; V: TRBV4-1; DNA: TGCGCCAGCAGCCAAGAAACATACGGTGGTCTTGAAGAAAAACTGTTTTTT; CDR3: CASSQETYGGLEEKLFF
J: TRBJ2-3; size: -; D: -; V: TRBV7-3; DNA: TGTGCCAGCAGCTTAAGGCCAGGGGCGCATACGCAGTATTTT; CDR3: CASSLRPGAHTQYF
J: TRBJ2-2; size: -; D: -; V: TRBV6-2/TRBV6-3; DNA: TGTGCCAGCAGTTTAACACTTACTGACACCGGGGAGCTGTTTTTT; CDR3: CASSLTLTDTGELFF
J: TRBJ2-1; size: -; D: -; V: TRBV12-3/TRBV12-4; DNA: TGTGCCAGCAGTTTTCTCCGGAACGGGGGGTTCTTC; CDR3: CASSFLRNGGFF
J: TRBJ1-2; size: -; D: -; V: TRBV30; DNA: TGTGCCTGGAGGTCTCCCGACAGACCCTATGGCTACACCTTC; CDR3: CAWRSPDRPYGYTF